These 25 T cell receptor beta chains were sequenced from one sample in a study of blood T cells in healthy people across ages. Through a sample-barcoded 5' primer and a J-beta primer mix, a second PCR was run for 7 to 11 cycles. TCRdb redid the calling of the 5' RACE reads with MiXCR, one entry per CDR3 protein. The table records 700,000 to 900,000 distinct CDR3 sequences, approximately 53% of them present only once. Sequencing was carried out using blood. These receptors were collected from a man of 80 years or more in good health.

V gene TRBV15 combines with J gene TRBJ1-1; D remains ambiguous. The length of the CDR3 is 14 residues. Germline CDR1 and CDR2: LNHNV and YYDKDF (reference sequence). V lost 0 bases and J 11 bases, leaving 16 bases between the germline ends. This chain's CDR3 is CATSRDKAGGNAFF. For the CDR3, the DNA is TGTGCCACCAGCAGAGATAAAGCTGGCGGGAACGCTTTCTTT.

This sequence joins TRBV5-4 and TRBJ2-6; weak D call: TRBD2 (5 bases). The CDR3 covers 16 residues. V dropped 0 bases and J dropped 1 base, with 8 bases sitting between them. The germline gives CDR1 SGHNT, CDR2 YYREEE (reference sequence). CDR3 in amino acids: CASSLAGISGANVLTF. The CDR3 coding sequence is TGTGCCAGCAGCTTGGCGGGAATTTCTGGGGCCAACGTCCTGACTTTC.

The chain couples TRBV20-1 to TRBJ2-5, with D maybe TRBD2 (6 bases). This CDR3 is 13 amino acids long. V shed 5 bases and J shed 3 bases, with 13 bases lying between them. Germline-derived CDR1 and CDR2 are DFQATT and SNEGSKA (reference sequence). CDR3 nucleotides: TGCAGTGCTGGGACTCCCCCTGAAGAGACCCAGTACTTC. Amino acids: CSAGTPPEETQYF.

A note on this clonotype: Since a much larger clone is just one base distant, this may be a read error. In DNA, the CDR3 is TGTGCCACCTCGGGCGGGGCGAAAAACCAAGAGACCCAGTTCTTC. It translates to CATSGGAKNQETQFF. The chain links TRBV24-1 to TRBJ2-5; the D gene is possibly TRBD2 (6 bases). The end of the DNA is better explained by TRBJ2-1, so the J call may be wrong. This CDR3 contains 15 residues. From germline, CDR1 is KGHDR and CDR2 SFDVKD.

The CDR3 region is CASNLGGPGANVLTF. The DNA of the CDR3 is TGTGCCAGCAATCTGGGGGGGCCTGGGGCCAACGTCCTGACTTTC. The J gene is TRBJ2-6, the V gene TRBV12-3 or TRBV12-4, with D possibly matching TRBD2 (7 bases). The length of the CDR3 is 15 residues. Trimming took off 7 bases at V and 2 bases at J, with 12 bases between the two ends.

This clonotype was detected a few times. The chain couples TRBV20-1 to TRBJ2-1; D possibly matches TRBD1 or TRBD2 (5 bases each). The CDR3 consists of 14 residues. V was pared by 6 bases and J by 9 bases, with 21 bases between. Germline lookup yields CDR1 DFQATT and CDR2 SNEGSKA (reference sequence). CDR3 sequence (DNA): TGCAGTGCCCGGCCCTTCGGCAGGGCGGGTGAGCAGTTCTTC. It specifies CSARPFGRAGEQFF.

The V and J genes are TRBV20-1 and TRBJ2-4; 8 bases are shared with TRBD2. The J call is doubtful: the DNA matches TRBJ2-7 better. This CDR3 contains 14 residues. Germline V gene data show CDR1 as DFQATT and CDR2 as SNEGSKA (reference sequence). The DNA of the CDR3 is TGCAGTGCTAGAACAGCGGGGGACACATACGAGCAGTACTTC. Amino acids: CSARTAGDTYEQYF.

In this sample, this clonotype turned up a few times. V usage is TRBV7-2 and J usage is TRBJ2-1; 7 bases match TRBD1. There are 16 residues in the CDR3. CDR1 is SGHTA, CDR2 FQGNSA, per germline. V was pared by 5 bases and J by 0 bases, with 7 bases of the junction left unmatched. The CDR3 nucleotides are TGTGCCAGCAGCCGCGACAGGGCTAGCTCCTACAATGAGCAGTTCTTC. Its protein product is CASSRDRASSYNEQFF.

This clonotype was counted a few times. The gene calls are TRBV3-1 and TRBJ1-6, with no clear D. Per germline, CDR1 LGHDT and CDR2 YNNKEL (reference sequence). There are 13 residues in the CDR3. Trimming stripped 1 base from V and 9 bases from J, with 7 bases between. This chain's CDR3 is CASSQGGSSPLHF. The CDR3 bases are TGTGCCAGCAGCCAAGGGGGAAGTTCACCCCTCCACTTT.

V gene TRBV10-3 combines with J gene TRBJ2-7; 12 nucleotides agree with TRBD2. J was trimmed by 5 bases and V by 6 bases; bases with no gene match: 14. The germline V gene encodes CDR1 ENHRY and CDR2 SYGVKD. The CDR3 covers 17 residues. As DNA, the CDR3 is TGTGCCATCAGGTGGACTACGACTAGCGGGAGTAGGAACGAGCAGTACTTC. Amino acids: CAIRWTTTSGSRNEQYF.

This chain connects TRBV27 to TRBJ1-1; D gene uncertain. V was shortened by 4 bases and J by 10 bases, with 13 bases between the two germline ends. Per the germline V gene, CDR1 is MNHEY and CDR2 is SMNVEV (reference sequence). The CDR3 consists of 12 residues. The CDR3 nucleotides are TGTGCCAGCAGTTCCGCTGAGAGTGGAGCTTTCTTT. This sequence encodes CASSSAESGAFF.

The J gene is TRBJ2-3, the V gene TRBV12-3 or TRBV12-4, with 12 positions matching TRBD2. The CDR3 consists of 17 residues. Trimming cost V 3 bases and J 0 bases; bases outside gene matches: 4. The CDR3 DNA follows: TGTGCCAGCAGTTTTCCGACTAGCGGGGGCAGCACAGATACGCAGTATTTT. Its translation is CASSFPTSGGSTDTQYF.

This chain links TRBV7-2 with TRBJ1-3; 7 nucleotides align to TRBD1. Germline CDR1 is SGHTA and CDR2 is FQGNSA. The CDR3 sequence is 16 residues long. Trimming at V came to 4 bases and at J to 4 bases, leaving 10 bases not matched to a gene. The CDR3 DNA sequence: TGTGCCAGCAGCTCCCGGCCAGGGGGAACGGGAAACACCATATATTTT. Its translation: CASSSRPGGTGNTIYF.

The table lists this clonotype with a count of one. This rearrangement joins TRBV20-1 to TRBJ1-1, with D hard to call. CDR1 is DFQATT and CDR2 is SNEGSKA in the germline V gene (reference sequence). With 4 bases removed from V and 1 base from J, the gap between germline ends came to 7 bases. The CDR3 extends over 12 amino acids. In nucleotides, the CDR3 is TGCAGTGCTAAAGGTCGGAACACTGAAGCTTTCTTT. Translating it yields CSAKGRNTEAFF.

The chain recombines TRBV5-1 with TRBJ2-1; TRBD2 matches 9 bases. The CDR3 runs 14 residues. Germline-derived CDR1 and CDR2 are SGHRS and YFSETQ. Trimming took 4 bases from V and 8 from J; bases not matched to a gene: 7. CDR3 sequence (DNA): TGCGCCAGCAGCCTGGGGGGACTAGCCGATGAGCAGTTCTTC. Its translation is CASSLGGLADEQFF. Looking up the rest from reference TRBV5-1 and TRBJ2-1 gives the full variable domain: KAGVTQTPRYLIKTRGQQVTLSCSPISGHRSVSWYQQTPGQGLQFLFEYFSETQRNKGNFPGRFSGRQFSNSRSEMNVSTLELGDSALYLCASSLGGLADEQFFGPGTRLTVL.

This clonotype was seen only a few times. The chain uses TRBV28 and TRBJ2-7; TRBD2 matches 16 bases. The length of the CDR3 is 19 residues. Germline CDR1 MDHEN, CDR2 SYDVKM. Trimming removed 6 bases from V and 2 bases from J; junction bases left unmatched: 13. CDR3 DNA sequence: TGTGCCAGCAGATCAACGAGGGGGACTAGCGGGAGGGTGACCTACGAGCAGTACTTC. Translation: CASRSTRGTSGRVTYEQYF.

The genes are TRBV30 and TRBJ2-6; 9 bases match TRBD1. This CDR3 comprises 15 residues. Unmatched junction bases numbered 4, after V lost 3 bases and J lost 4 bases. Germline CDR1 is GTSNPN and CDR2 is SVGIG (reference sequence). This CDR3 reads CAWSRTGVGANVLTF. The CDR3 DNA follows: TGTGCCTGGAGCCGGACAGGGGTCGGGGCCAACGTCCTGACTTTC.

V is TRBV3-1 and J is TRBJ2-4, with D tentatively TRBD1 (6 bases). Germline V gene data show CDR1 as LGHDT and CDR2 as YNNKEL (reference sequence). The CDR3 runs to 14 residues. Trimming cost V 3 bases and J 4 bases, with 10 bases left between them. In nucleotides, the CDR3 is TGTGCCAGCAGCCATCCGGACAGAAAAAACATTCAGTACTTC. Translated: CASSHPDRKNIQYF. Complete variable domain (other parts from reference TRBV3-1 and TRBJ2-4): DTAVSQTPKYLVTQMGNDKSIKCEQNLGHDTMYWYKQDSKKFLKIMFSYNNKELIINETVPNRFSPKSPDKAHLNLHINSLELGDSAVYFCASSHPDRKNIQYFGAGTRLSVL.

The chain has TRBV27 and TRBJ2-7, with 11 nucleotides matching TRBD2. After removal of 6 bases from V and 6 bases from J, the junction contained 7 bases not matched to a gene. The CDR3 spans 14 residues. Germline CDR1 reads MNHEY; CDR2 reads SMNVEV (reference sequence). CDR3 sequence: CASRLAGVFAEQYF. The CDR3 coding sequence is TGTGCCAGCAGACTAGCGGGAGTTTTTGCCGAGCAGTACTTC.

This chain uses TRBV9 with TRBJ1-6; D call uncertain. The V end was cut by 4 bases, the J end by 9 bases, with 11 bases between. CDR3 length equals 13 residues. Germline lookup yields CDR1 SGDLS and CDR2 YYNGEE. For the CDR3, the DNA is TGTGCCAGCAGCACTCAGAAGGGTTCACCCCTCCACTTT. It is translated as CASSTQKGSPLHF.

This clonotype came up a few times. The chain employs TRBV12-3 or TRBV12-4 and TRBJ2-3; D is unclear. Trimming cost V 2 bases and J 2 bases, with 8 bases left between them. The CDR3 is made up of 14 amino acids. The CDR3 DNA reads TGTGCCAGCAGTTTATCTCAGTCCACAGATACGCAGTATTTT. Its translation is CASSLSQSTDTQYF.

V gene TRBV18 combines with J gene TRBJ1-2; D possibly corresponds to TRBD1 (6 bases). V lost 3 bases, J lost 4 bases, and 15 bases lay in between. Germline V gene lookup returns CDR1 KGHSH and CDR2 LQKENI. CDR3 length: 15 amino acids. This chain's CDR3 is CASSPSTGQIYGYTF. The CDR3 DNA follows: TGTGCCAGCTCACCCTCAACAGGACAGATCTATGGCTACACCTTC.

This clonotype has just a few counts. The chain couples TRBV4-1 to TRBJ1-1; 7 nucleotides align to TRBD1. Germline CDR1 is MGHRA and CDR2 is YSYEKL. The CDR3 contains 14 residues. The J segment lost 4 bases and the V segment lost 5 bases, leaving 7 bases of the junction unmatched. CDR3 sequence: CASSVDPGGTEAFF. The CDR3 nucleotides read TGCGCCAGCAGCGTCGACCCAGGGGGCACTGAAGCTTTCTTT.

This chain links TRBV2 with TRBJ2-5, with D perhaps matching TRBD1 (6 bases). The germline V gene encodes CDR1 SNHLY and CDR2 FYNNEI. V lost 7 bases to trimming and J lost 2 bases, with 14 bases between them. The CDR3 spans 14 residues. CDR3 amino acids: CASMTTGIQETQYF. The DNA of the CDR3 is TGTGCCAGCATGACCACAGGGATTCAAGAGACCCAGTACTTC.

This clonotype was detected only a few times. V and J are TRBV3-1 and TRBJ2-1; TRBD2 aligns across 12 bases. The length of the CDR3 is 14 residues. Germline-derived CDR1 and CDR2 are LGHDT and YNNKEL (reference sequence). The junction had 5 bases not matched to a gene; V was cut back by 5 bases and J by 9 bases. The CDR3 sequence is CASSRGLAGLEQFF. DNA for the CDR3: TGTGCCAGCAGCAGGGGACTAGCGGGTCTTGAGCAGTTCTTC.